One TCR beta chain is described in this entry. The source of the sample is a study of blood T cell repertoires in COVID-19. Study in general: Among Cohort 3 donors, those recovered had two negative PCRs, clearance, or symptom resolution. In each case, the material was cDNA or gDNA derived from T cells, B-cell-depleted T cells, or PBMCs.

Clinical history as reported by participants underpinned cohort assignment. Method: immunoSEQ multiplex PCR; TCRdb's copy keeps in-frame clones and lacks some. The sample includes about 190,000 clones, about 85% seen only once; the top ten take under 30%. The length of the CDR3 is 16 residues. CDR1 and CDR2 (germline): MGHRA, YSYEKL. The ends were cut back, 2 bases at V and 1 base at J, with 13 bases in the middle. This TCR derives from a woman aged 40 to 55 in a cohort exposed to, infected with or recovered from COVID-19 (not recorded which). The chain couples TRBV4-1 to TRBJ2-3; tentative D call: TRBD2 (7 bases). Input material: PBMCs or T cells enriched from blood (not recorded which). The CDR3 nucleotides are TGCGCCAGCAGCCAAAGGGGGGGAGGGGGCACAGATACGCAGTATTTT. Protein product: CASSQRGGGGTDTQYF.